This entry lists 30 T cell receptor beta chains sequenced from one sample in a study of blood T cell repertoires in COVID-19. The method was immunoSEQ multiplex PCR; TCRdb's version includes in-frame clones alone and lacks a portion of them. The sample includes approximately 120,000 clones, about 80% seen only once; the top ten take about 3.8%. The sample was peripheral blood. Source of these receptors: a woman between 45 and 60 years old with acute or convalescent COVID-19.

This clone turned up a few times. J is TRBJ2-1 and V is TRBV9, with TRBD2 identical over 8 bases. The CDR3 has 16 amino acids. J gave up 9 bases and V 0 bases, and 11 bases lay outside the gene matches. CDR1 is SGDLS and CDR2 is YYNGEE in the germline V gene. The DNA of the CDR3 is TGTGCCAGCAGCGTAGCTTCAGGACTAGCAGGTGGTGAGCAGTTCTTC. Protein product: CASSVASGLAGGEQFF.

The chain uses TRBV28 and TRBJ1-3; D is undetermined. There are 15 residues in the CDR3. Between the trimmed V and J ends, which lost 3 bases and 0 bases, there was a span of 9 bases. Germline V gene lookup returns CDR1 MDHEN and CDR2 SYDVKM. In nucleotides, the CDR3 is TGTGCCAGCAGTTTTGGAGGATACTCTGGAAACACCATATATTTT. Translated, it gives CASSFGGYSGNTIYF.

The genes are TRBV27 and TRBJ1-2; 8 bases agree with TRBD1. The CDR3 has 15 residues. Germline CDR1 MNHEY, CDR2 SMNVEV (reference sequence). J lost 3 bases, V lost 5 bases, and 8 bases had no gene match. The CDR3 DNA follows: TGTGCCAGCAGTCCCAGACAGGGGCTTTACTATGGCTACACCTTC. It codes for CASSPRQGLYYGYTF.

The chain joins TRBV6-6 to TRBJ1-4, with TRBD1 identical over 8 bases. This CDR3 has 14 residues. With 5 bases clipped from V and 8 bases from J, the junction kept 7 bases outside the gene matches. From germline, CDR1 is MNHNY and CDR2 SVGAGI (reference sequence). In nucleotides, the CDR3 is TGTGCCAGCAGTCCAGGGGGCTTGGGGGAAAAACTGTTTTTT. This sequence encodes CASSPGGLGEKLFF.

V gene TRBV28 combines with J gene TRBJ1-2, with D possibly matching TRBD1 (5 bases). Germline values: CDR1 MDHEN, CDR2 SYDVKM. Between the trimmed V and J ends, which lost 7 bases and 4 bases, there was a span of 16 bases. There are 14 residues in the CDR3. CDR3: CASNVRGVGYGYTF. The CDR3 DNA is TGTGCCAGCAACGTTCGGGGGGTAGGCTATGGCTACACCTTC.

V and J are TRBV10-2 and TRBJ2-7; possible D gene TRBD1, 5 bases. The germline V gene encodes CDR1 WSHSY and CDR2 SAAADI. The CDR3 runs to 13 residues. V lost 5 bases and J 5 bases, leaving 13 bases between the germline ends. The CDR3 region has the DNA TGCGCCAGCAGTTTACTTGCAGGGAACGAGCAGTACTTC. It codes for CASSLLAGNEQYF.

The chain links TRBV19 to TRBJ1-5, with D possibly matching TRBD1 (5 bases). CDR1 is LNHDA, CDR2 SQIVND, per germline (reference sequence). CDR3 size: 14 residues. V was pared by 4 bases and J by 7 bases, with 14 bases between. The CDR3 region has the DNA TGTGCCAGTAGTAACTACAGGAGTGAGCAGCCCCAGCATTTT. This encodes CASSNYRSEQPQHF.

This clone occurred a few times. The chain links TRBV19 to TRBJ1-3; 7 positions agree with TRBD1. The CDR3 sequence is 15 residues long. Germline CDR1 is LNHDA and CDR2 is SQIVND (reference sequence). V was pared by 5 bases and J by 6 bases, with 10 bases of the junction left unmatched. The DNA for the CDR3 is TGTGCCAGTAGTCCGGGACAGCTAATGACAAACACCATATATTTT. Translated, it gives CASSPGQLMTNTIYF. Variable domain in full (rest from reference TRBV19 and TRBJ1-3): DGGITQSPKYLFRKEGQNVTLSCEQNLNHDAMYWYRQDPGQGLRLIYYSQIVNDFQKGDIAEGYSVSREKKESFPLTVTSAQKNPTAFYLCASSPGQLMTNTIYFGEGSWLTVV.

The chain links TRBV5-4 to TRBJ2-2; D might be TRBD2 (7 bases). Trimming took off 4 bases at V and 1 base at J, with 17 bases between the two ends. The CDR3 spans 17 residues. Germline V gene lookup returns CDR1 SGHNT and CDR2 YYREEE (reference sequence). In nucleotides, the CDR3 is TGTGCCAGCAGCCCGACGGGGGGCCAACTGAACACCGGGGAGCTGTTTTTT. It encodes CASSPTGGQLNTGELFF.

In nucleotides, the CDR3 is TGTGCCGGCAGGGTTGGCGTTAACTATGGCTACACCTTC. Its translation: CAGRVGVNYGYTF. The chain joins TRBV24-1 to TRBJ1-2, with a possible D match to TRBD1 (5 bases). The ends were cut back, 12 bases at V and 1 base at J, with 14 bases in the middle. Germline lookup yields CDR1 KGHDR and CDR2 SFDVKD. This CDR3 comprises 13 residues.

This clone was seen only a few times. The chain recombines TRBV4-1 with TRBJ1-4, with 8 positions matching TRBD1. CDR1 and CDR2 from the germline V gene are MGHRA and YSYEKL. V dropped 0 bases and J dropped 8; count of bases not matched to a gene: 8. The CDR3 runs 16 residues. The CDR3: CASSQDNWTGSEKLFF. The CDR3 DNA is TGCGCCAGCAGCCAAGATAACTGGACAGGGTCAGAAAAACTGTTTTTT.

The chain employs TRBV4-1 and TRBJ2-1; 11 bases agree with TRBD2. The V segment lost 4 bases and the J segment 7 bases; nucleotides outside the gene matches: 6. Germline V gives CDR1 MGHRA, CDR2 YSYEKL. The CDR3 runs to 15 residues. The CDR3 sequence: CASSLSGRAGNEQFF. The CDR3 nucleotides read TGCGCCAGCAGCCTTAGCGGGAGGGCCGGGAATGAGCAGTTCTTC.

The chain carries TRBV7-2 and TRBJ1-2; D may be TRBD1 (5 bases). V lost 7 bases to trimming and J lost 3 bases, with 12 bases between them. CDR3 length equals 13 residues. The V gene's germline CDR1 is SGHTA and CDR2 FQGNSA. Here the CDR3 DNA reads TGTGCCAGCAATCAGGGCGGGGACTATGGCTACACCTTC. Translated, it gives CASNQGGDYGYTF.

This chain uses TRBV9 with TRBJ1-1; 8 bases are a match to TRBD1. Per the germline V gene, CDR1 is SGDLS and CDR2 is YYNGEE. This CDR3 comprises 15 residues. The J segment lost 4 bases and the V segment lost 4 bases, leaving 9 bases of the junction unmatched. The CDR3 DNA reads TGTGCCAGCAGCCCACGGACAGGGTTTGCCACTGAAGCTTTCTTT. This gives the protein CASSPRTGFATEAFF.

The V gene is TRBV4-1, the J gene TRBJ2-3; maybe TRBD1 (5 bases). Trimming removed 0 bases from V and 3 bases from J, with 13 bases in between. CDR1 is MGHRA and CDR2 is YSYEKL in the germline V gene. The CDR3 is made up of 16 amino acids. Written as DNA, the CDR3 is TGCGCCAGCAGCCAAGATCTTGGCAGGGTTACAGATACGCAGTATTTT. It specifies CASSQDLGRVTDTQYF.

CDR3 amino acids: CASSLSRTGLIEKLFF. CDR3 nucleotide sequence: TGTGCCAGCAGTTTGTCTCGGACAGGGCTCATTGAAAAACTGTTTTTT. The chain uses TRBV27 and TRBJ1-4, with 8 bases fitting TRBD1. V lost 3 bases, J lost 7 bases, and 10 bases stayed unmatched. This CDR3 contains 16 residues. From germline, CDR1 is MNHEY and CDR2 SMNVEV (reference sequence).

V is TRBV7-8 and J is TRBJ1-1, with TRBD1 as a possible D gene (5 bases). V lost 6 bases and J lost 0, with 17 bases in between. Germline V gives CDR1 SGHVS, CDR2 FQNEAQ. This CDR3 contains 16 residues. In nucleotides, the CDR3 is TGTGCCAGCAGTCCTGGGGGGGGACTCATGAACACTGAAGCTTTCTTT. Residues: CASSPGGGLMNTEAFF.

V usage is TRBV27 and J usage is TRBJ2-2, with 14 bases identical to TRBD2. V gave up 6 bases and J gave up 4 bases; unmatched junction bases: 7. Looked up from germline, CDR1 is MNHEY and CDR2 is SMNVEV (reference sequence). This CDR3 spans 17 amino acids. This chain's CDR3 is CASSGTSGSGITGELFF. For the CDR3, the DNA is TGTGCCAGCAGCGGGACTAGCGGGAGCGGAATCACCGGGGAGCTGTTTTTT.

J is TRBJ2-7 and V is TRBV9; TRBD1 is a possible D gene (6 bases). From germline, CDR1 is SGDLS and CDR2 YYNGEE. The CDR3 is 15 residues long. V was clipped by 0 bases and J by 0 bases, with 10 bases between them. The CDR3 sequence: CASSVGPDSSYEQYF. The CDR3 DNA reads TGTGCCAGCAGCGTAGGGCCGGACAGCTCCTACGAGCAGTACTTC.

This chain joins TRBV4-1 and TRBJ1-2; the D is unclear. The CDR3 totals 16 residues. The germline V gene encodes CDR1 MGHRA and CDR2 YSYEKL. Between the trimmed V and J ends, which lost 2 bases and 4 bases, there was a span of 17 bases. CDR3 coding DNA: TGCGCCAGCAGCCAATCGCTAGCTTCTCCACTCTATGGCTACACCTTC. Encoded protein: CASSQSLASPLYGYTF.

The chain couples TRBV11-1 to TRBJ2-5; D may be TRBD2 (6 bases). This CDR3 is 14 amino acids long. Germline CDR1 and CDR2: SGHAT and FQDESV (reference sequence). The V end lost 8 bases, the J end lost 5 bases, and 18 bases lay between the germline ends. The CDR3 DNA sequence: TGTGCCAGCGAGAAAGCTTGGGGGGACGAGACCCAGTACTTC. Its protein product is CASEKAWGDETQYF.

The chain recombines TRBV7-3 with TRBJ2-3; D gene ambiguous. There are 15 residues in the CDR3. The germline gives CDR1 SGHTA, CDR2 FQGTGA. V was trimmed by 2 bases and J by 4 bases, leaving 13 bases between them. This chain's CDR3 is CASSLLIRGSDTQYF. The DNA of the CDR3 is TGTGCCAGCAGCTTATTGATAAGAGGATCAGATACGCAGTATTTT.

The gene calls are TRBV3-1 (or the pseudogene TRBV3-2) and TRBJ2-6, with a possible D match to TRBD2 (5 bases). The germline V and J ends were trimmed by 4 bases and 0 bases, with 7 bases remaining between them. CDR1 and CDR2 (germline): LGHDT, YNNKEL (reference sequence). This CDR3 is 15 amino acids long. This CDR3 is CASSPDSSGANVLTF. As DNA, the CDR3 is TGTGCCAGCAGCCCGGACTCCTCTGGGGCCAACGTCCTGACTTTC.

This sequence joins TRBV19 and TRBJ1-3; D not certain. The CDR3 has 12 residues. Germline assignment: CDR1 LNHDA and CDR2 SQIVND (reference sequence). The V gene lost 7 bases and the J gene lost 2 bases, with 6 bases spanning the gap. CDR3 residues: CASKRTGNTIYF. In DNA form, the CDR3 reads TGTGCCAGTAAGAGGACTGGAAACACCATATATTTT.

This clone was recorded only once. This sequence joins TRBV19 and TRBJ1-2, with TRBD1 as a possible D gene (5 bases). Germline V gene lookup returns CDR1 LNHDA and CDR2 SQIVND (reference sequence). There are 14 residues in the CDR3. The ends were cut back, 6 bases at V and 5 bases at J, with 16 bases in the middle. CDR3 residues: CASSQMGGEYGYTF. The CDR3 nucleotides read TGTGCCAGTAGCCAAATGGGAGGGGAATATGGCTACACCTTC.

This clone was observed a handful of times. The J gene is TRBJ1-4, the V gene TRBV6-5, with unresolved D. The V gene's germline CDR1 is MNHEY and CDR2 SVGAGI. The CDR3 has 11 residues. Trimming cost V 7 bases and J 10 bases, with 10 bases left between them. The CDR3 coding sequence is TGTGCCAGCACGGAGGGCGGAAAACTGTTTTTT. Its protein product is CASTEGGKLFF.

CDR3 amino acids: CASSSLAGRTEAFF. The DNA of the CDR3 is TGTGCCAGCAGCTCCCTCGCAGGGCGCACTGAAGCTTTCTTT. The rearrangement uses TRBV11-2 and TRBJ1-1; D is perhaps TRBD1 (5 bases). From germline, CDR1 is SGHAT and CDR2 FQNNGV. Between the trimmed V and J ends, which lost 4 bases and 4 bases, there was a span of 13 bases. The CDR3 runs to 14 residues.

This chain's CDR3 is CASSWADTEAFF. The DNA of the CDR3 is TGTGCCAGCAGTTGGGCAGACACTGAAGCTTTCTTT. The V gene is TRBV12-3 or TRBV12-4, the J gene TRBJ1-1; the D is unclear. The CDR3 extends over 12 amino acids. V lost 4 bases and J lost 3, with 6 bases in between.

The chain combines TRBV7-9 with TRBJ1-2; D gene ambiguous. The V end was cut by 1 base, the J end by 6 bases, with 9 bases between. The germline V gene has CDR1 SEHNR and CDR2 FQNEAQ (reference sequence). This CDR3 comprises 13 residues. CDR3 residues: CASSLVGGHGYTF. The DNA of the CDR3 is TGTGCCAGCAGCTTAGTGGGAGGCCATGGCTACACCTTC.

The chain couples TRBV5-1 to TRBJ1-1; 10 bases line up with TRBD1. The CDR3 is 15 amino acids. After removal of 4 bases from V and 1 base from J, the junction contained 4 bases not matched to a gene. Germline V gene lookup returns CDR1 SGHRS and CDR2 YFSETQ. DNA for the CDR3: TGCGCCAGCAGCCCCGGACAGGGGGGGAACACTGAAGCTTTCTTT. This translates into CASSPGQGGNTEAFF.